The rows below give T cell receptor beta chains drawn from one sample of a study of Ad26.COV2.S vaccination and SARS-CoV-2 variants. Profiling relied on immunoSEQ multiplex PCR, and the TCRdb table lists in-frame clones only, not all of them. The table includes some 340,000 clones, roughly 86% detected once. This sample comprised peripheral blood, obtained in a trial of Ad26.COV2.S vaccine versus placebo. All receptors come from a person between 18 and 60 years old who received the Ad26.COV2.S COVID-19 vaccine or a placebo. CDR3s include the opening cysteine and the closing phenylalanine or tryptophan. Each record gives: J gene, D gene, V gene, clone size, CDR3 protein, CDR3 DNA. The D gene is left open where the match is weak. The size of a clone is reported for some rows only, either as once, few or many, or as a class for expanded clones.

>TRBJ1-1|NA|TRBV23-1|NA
CASSQKVRRGLNTEAFF
TGCGCCAGCAGTCAAAAGGTAAGAAGGGGGTTGAACACTGAAGCTTTCTTT
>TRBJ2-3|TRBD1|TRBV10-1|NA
CASSEGTGGVGTDTQYF
TGCGCCAGCAGTGAGGGGACAGGGGGTGTAGGAACAGATACGCAGTATTTT
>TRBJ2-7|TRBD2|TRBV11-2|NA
CASSLVIGLARAPYEQYF
TGTGCCAGCAGCTTAGTAATCGGACTAGCGAGGGCACCCTACGAGCAGTACTTC
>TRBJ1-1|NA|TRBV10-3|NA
CAISDSGAIYTEAFF
TGTGCCATCAGTGATAGCGGGGCAATTTACACTGAAGCTTTCTTT
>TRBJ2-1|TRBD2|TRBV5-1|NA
CASSFRSTLAGVHNEQFF
TGCGCCAGCAGCTTCCGCTCTACACTAGCGGGGGTTCACAATGAGCAGTTCTTC
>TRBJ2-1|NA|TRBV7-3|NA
CASSSTGLNIEQFF
TGTGCCAGCAGCTCTACAGGATTGAACATTGAGCAGTTCTTC
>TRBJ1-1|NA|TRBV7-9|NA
CASSLEEAFF
TGTGCCAGCAGCCTTGAAGAAGCTTTCTTT
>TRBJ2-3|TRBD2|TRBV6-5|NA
CASPGLTSTDTQYF
TGTGCCAGCCCGGGACTAACTAGCACAGATACGCAGTATTTT
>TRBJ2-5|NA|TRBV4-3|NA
CASSSTVLREETQYF
TGCGCCAGCAGCTCGACAGTGCTCAGGGAAGAGACCCAGTACTTC
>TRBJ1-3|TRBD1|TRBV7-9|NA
CASSLAQGGGSSGNTIYF
TGTGCCAGCAGCTTAGCCCAGGGAGGGGGCTCCTCTGGAAACACCATATATTTT
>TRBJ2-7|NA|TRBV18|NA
CASSPETDLGQYF
TGTGCCAGCTCACCAGAGACCGACCTCGGGCAGTACTTC
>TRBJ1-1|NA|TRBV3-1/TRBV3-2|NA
CASSQEARSGCIAFF
TGTGCCAGCAGCCAAGAGGCGCGTTCGGGGTGTATAGCTTTCTTT
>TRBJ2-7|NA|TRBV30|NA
CAWSVGIAYEQYF
TGTGCCTGGAGCGTCGGGATAGCCTACGAGCAGTACTTC
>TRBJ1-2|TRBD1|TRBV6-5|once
CASSYGGTGLRSGYTF
TGTGCCAGCAGTTACGGGGGGACAGGGTTGCGCTCTGGCTACACCTTC
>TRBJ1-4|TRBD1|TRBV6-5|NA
CASGETGAEKLFF
TGTGCCAGCGGGGAGACAGGGGCTGAAAAACTGTTTTTT
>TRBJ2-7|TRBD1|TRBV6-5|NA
CASSQGARGEQYF
TGTGCCAGCAGTCAGGGGGCCCGGGGCGAGCAGTACTTC
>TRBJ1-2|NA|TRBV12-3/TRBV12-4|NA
CASNPGDYGYTF
TGTGCCAGCAATCCCGGGGACTATGGCTACACCTTC
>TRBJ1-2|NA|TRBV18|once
CASSPLAQNYGYTF
TGTGCCAGCTCACCATTAGCACAAAACTATGGCTACACCTTC
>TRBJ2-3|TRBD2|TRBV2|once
CASRGRPGLESTDTQYF
TGTGCCAGCCGGGGTCGACCGGGACTAGAGAGCACAGATACGCAGTATTTT
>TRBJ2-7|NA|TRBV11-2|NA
CASKFGAGAPEEQYF
TGTGCCAGCAAGTTTGGGGCGGGGGCGCCTGAGGAGCAGTACTTC
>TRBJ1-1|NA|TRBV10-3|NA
CAISESDKNTEAFF
TGTGCCATCAGTGAGTCTGACAAGAACACTGAAGCTTTCTTT
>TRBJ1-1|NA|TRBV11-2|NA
CASSSPYAWAFF
TGTGCCAGCAGCTCCCCCTATGCCTGGGCTTTCTTT
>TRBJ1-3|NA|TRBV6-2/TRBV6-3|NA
CASSWGTRTSGNTIYF
TGTGCCAGCAGTTGGGGGACAAGGACATCTGGAAACACCATATATTTT
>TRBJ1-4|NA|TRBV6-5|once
CASSSAGDEKLFF
TGTGCCAGCAGCTCGGCAGGGGATGAAAAACTGTTTTTT